This TCR beta chain was captured in a study of T cells in Graves' hyperthyroidism and ophthalmopathy. Patients were aged 18 to 65, had disease duration under 2 months, and had newly diagnosed hyperthyroidism. This clonotype was seen more than once but under ten times. The CDR3 consists of 13 residues. Germline-derived CDR1 and CDR2 are DFQATT and SNEGSKA (reference sequence). Trimming left V 1 base short and J 3 bases short, with 10 bases between. RNA transcripts provided the source from which TCR beta CDR3 regions were amplified. Carried out on the TCR CDR3, a first-round RT-PCR used the HTBI primer set. TCRdb itself ran the multiplex PCR reads through MiXCR, one entry per CDR3 protein. The sample contains approximately 720,000 distinct CDR3 sequences, approximately 18% of which appear only once.

The sample taken for sequencing was blood. The sequence was collected from a woman in her 50s with Graves' hyperthyroidism that later progressed to Graves' ophthalmopathy. The chain recombines TRBV20-1 with TRBJ2-7; no clear D. The CDR3 protein is CSARVPALYEQYF. CDR3 DNA: TGCAGTGCTAGAGTACCGGCACTCTACGAGCAGTACTTC.